This is a list of T cell receptor beta chains from one sample in a study of T cells in Graves' hyperthyroidism and ophthalmopathy. TCRdb called the multiplex PCR reads again in MiXCR, with one record for every CDR3 protein. This sample has around 700,000 distinct CDR3 sequences, with around 19% found just once. Material for sequencing was blood. The source is a woman in her forties or fifties with Graves' hyperthyroidism that later progressed to Graves' ophthalmopathy. The CDR3 runs from the conserved cysteine through the conserved F or W. The size field is filled for only some rows; it gives once, few, many or a size class.

abundance	v_gene	j_gene	CDR3aa
NA	TRBV6-2/TRBV6-3	TRBJ1-3	CASSYTVEGNTIYF
NA	TRBV4-1	TRBJ1-5	CASSQEGTGGPQHF
few	TRBV5-1	TRBJ2-7	CASSLEAQTSSYEQYF
NA	TRBV7-6	TRBJ2-7	CASSSEGVYYEQYF
NA	TRBV5-1	TRBJ2-5	CASSLTLAGETQYF
few	TRBV19	TRBJ1-5	CASTSGYQPQHF
few	TRBV29-1	TRBJ2-7	CSVGTGVEIDEQYF
NA	TRBV12-3/TRBV12-4	TRBJ2-5	CASSPQGGRETQYF
few	TRBV6-5	TRBJ2-2	CASSYRRVSGELFF
NA	TRBV6-1	TRBJ2-1	CASSEDRVSYNEQFF
few	TRBV6-1	TRBJ1-5	CASITGTGVGIVSNQPQHF
many	TRBV2	TRBJ1-5	CASMAGPGGFPRPQHF
NA	TRBV6-1	TRBJ2-3	CASSHKGRTRTDTQYF
many	TRBV6-5	TRBJ2-5	CASSYSPTGGETQYF
many	TRBV20-1	TRBJ2-1	CSAAFGLAGDYNEQFF
many	TRBV12-3/TRBV12-4	TRBJ2-5	CASSLGGGTSGGAVETQYF
many	TRBV20-1	TRBJ2-3	CSASTAGPDTQYF
NA	TRBV7-8	TRBJ2-3	CASSLVGGARDTQYF
NA	TRBV3-1	TRBJ1-2	CASSQDSGIGGYTF
NA	TRBV2	TRBJ1-4	CASSDGGNPTNEKLFF
many	TRBV5-5	TRBJ1-2	CASSLGDNGGYTF
few	TRBV6-5	TRBJ1-3	CASSYLTTGSSGNTIYF
few	TRBV4-2	TRBJ2-5	CASSQEEAQETQYF
NA	TRBV6-1	TRBJ1-1	CASSRRDNRGGTEAFF
many	TRBV6-1	TRBJ2-5	CASSEGSQETQYF
NA	TRBV16	TRBJ1-2	CASSQNRGQGYTF
few	TRBV27	TRBJ1-4	CASSPGQGRKSEKLFF
many	TRBV7-6	TRBJ2-7	CASSTGLEVIEQYF
many	TRBV6-1	TRBJ1-2	CASSSPDSRGESGYTF
many	TRBV6-1	TRBJ1-2	CASSLRTGVMDGYTF
few	TRBV10-3	TRBJ2-1	CAISEGQGAPYNEQFF
few	TRBV29-1	TRBJ1-2	CSVDFLGGYTF
many	TRBV5-1	TRBJ2-7	CASSEDEAWGYEQYF
many	TRBV6-6	TRBJ2-3	CASSYSILGGPDTQYF
many	TRBV18	TRBJ1-1	CASSPREHTEAFF
NA	TRBV7-2	TRBJ2-7	CASSLDTESYEQYF
NA	TRBV6-4	TRBJ2-5	CASSGELSDLQETQYF
few	TRBV5-1	TRBJ2-1	CASSLGDGVSYNEQFF
few	TRBV6-9	TRBJ2-5	CASSYPGLEKETQYF
few	TRBV5-1	TRBJ2-7	CASSLGGTGKREQYF
few	TRBV4-2	TRBJ2-2	CASSQERGAGELFF
NA	TRBV19	TRBJ2-4	CASSRRDSSSIQYF
many	TRBV11-2	TRBJ2-2	CASSLRGSRELFF
few	TRBV6-6	TRBJ1-6	CASSYPNSPLHF
many	TRBV6-1	TRBJ1-1	CASKNPSNTEAFF
many	TRBV3-1	TRBJ1-6	CASSPRTGGGGSPLHF
many	TRBV6-1	TRBJ2-7	CASNGLAGGPGYEQYF
few	TRBV5-4	TRBJ2-7	CATQTGGTYEQYF
few	TRBV6-5	TRBJ1-4	CASSYRTGGVSEKLFF
NA	TRBV7-2	TRBJ2-7	CASSFRTSGGGGEQYF
many	TRBV12-3/TRBV12-4	TRBJ1-4	CASSFPGTGKLFF
NA	TRBV20-1	TRBJ2-3	CSARDTLAGGSDTQYF
many	TRBV30	TRBJ2-3	CAWSVKGGGSDTQYF
many	TRBV7-9	TRBJ2-4	CASSPDRNAKNIQYF
many	TRBV7-2	TRBJ2-7	CASSSEPGQGSYEQYF
NA	TRBV15	TRBJ2-1	CATSARGTAEQFF
many	TRBV7-6	TRBJ2-1	CASGTGPGNEQFF
NA	TRBV12-3/TRBV12-4	TRBJ2-2	CATTTGLGTGELFF